The TCR beta chain described here comes from a study of graft-versus-host responses after intestinal transplantation. Both CD3+CD4+ and CD3+CD8+ responders that were proliferating and CFSE-low underwent sorting after the reaction. The V gene end was trimmed by 0 bases and the J gene end by 4 bases; junction bases not matched to a gene: 3. CDR3 length: 14 amino acids. The germline CDR1 and CDR2 sequences are SGDLS and YYNGEE. Profiled with immunoSEQ multiplex PCR; TCRdb holds only in-frame clones, not every one. Among some 19,000 clones listed, roughly 40% were seen once. The sequence derives from a human patient who was an organ donor for intestinal transplantation. Sequences were derived from alloreactive CD4+ T cells from a mixed lymphocyte reaction culture, sampled before transplantation. Subset specified: CFSE-low proliferating T cells sorted from roughly six-day pre-transplant mixed lymphocyte reaction (GvH or HvG direction). This rearrangement joins TRBV9 to TRBJ2-5; TRBD2 aligns across 7 bases. The DNA of the CDR3 is TGTGCCAGCAGCGTAGCGGGAGGCGGAGAGACCCAGTACTTC. Translated: CASSVAGGGETQYF.